This T cell receptor beta chain derives from a study of blood T cell repertoires in COVID-19. The CDR3 consists of 14 residues. The germline V gene encodes CDR1 SGHAT and CDR2 FQNNGV. The V end was cut by 2 bases, the J end by 7 bases, with 11 bases between. The method was immunoSEQ multiplex PCR; TCRdb's version includes in-frame clones alone and lacks a portion of them. The data contain roughly 330,000 clones, over 70% of them seen just once; the ten biggest clones take up about 5%. The receptor comes from a man younger than 45 who had recovered from COVID-19. Source material: PBMCs or T cells enriched from blood (not recorded which). The chain links TRBV11-2 to TRBJ2-2, with D possibly matching TRBD1 (6 bases). CDR3 bases: TGTGCCAGCAGCTTAACAGGGTCGGGCGGGGAGCTGTTTTTT. Its translation is CASSLTGSGGELFF.